These T cell receptor beta chains were read from a single sample in a study of control samples from healthy donors and cancer patients. Method: immunoSEQ multiplex PCR; TCRdb's copy keeps in-frame clones and lacks some. The sample carries over 10,000 clones, around four fifths recorded once. What was sequenced was formalin-fixed, paraffin-embedded tissue. The source is a male donor with melanoma. Both conserved end residues are part of each CDR3. The order of the fields is J gene, CDR3 length, clone size, V gene, D gene, CDR3 DNA, CDR3 protein. A D gene is named only where the DNA matches it firmly. Not all rows give a size; the values are once, few, many and, for expanded clones, a class.

J gene: TRBJ1-1; CDR3 length: 13; clone size: NA; V gene: TRBV7-9; D gene: NA; CDR3 DNA: TGTGCCAGCAGCTTAGAGCGGACAGCTGAAGCTTTCTTT; CDR3 protein: CASSLERTAEAFF
J gene: TRBJ2-7; CDR3 length: 11; clone size: NA; V gene: TRBV10-2; D gene: NA; CDR3 DNA: TGCGCCAGCAGTGAAATATACGAGCAGTACTTC; CDR3 protein: CASSEIYEQYF
J gene: TRBJ1-2; CDR3 length: 14; clone size: once; V gene: TRBV18; D gene: TRBD1; CDR3 DNA: TGTGCCAGCTCACCGGGACAGGGGGCTTCTGGCTACACCTTC; CDR3 protein: CASSPGQGASGYTF
J gene: TRBJ2-1; CDR3 length: 17; clone size: NA; V gene: TRBV7-2; D gene: NA; CDR3 DNA: TGTGCCAGCAGCTTAGTAGGGGGACGAAAAAACGGTGAGGTCCCGTTCTTC; CDR3 protein: CASSLVGGRKNGEVPFF
J gene: TRBJ1-2; CDR3 length: 16; clone size: NA; V gene: TRBV7-2; D gene: NA; CDR3 DNA: TGTGCCAGCAGCTCTGGGCGGGGGCCTTTCTCGGGTGGCTACACCTTC; CDR3 protein: CASSSGRGPFSGGYTF
J gene: TRBJ1-1; CDR3 length: 13; clone size: NA; V gene: TRBV7-9; D gene: NA; CDR3 DNA: TGTGCCAGCAGCGCAATGGGGGCCGCTGAAGCTTTCTTT; CDR3 protein: CASSAMGAAEAFF
J gene: TRBJ1-2; CDR3 length: 13; clone size: large; V gene: TRBV6-5; D gene: NA; CDR3 DNA: TGTGCCAGCAGTTACGGTGGCCAATATGGCTACACCTTC; CDR3 protein: CASSYGGQYGYTF
J gene: TRBJ2-7; CDR3 length: 13; clone size: few; V gene: TRBV7-2; D gene: NA; CDR3 DNA: TGTGCCAGCAGCTCTAGGGCTTCGGGCGAGCAGTACTTC; CDR3 protein: CASSSRASGEQYF
J gene: TRBJ2-4; CDR3 length: 17; clone size: once; V gene: TRBV7-8; D gene: NA; CDR3 DNA: TGTGCCAGCAGCTTAGCGCTGGGGCCCCTGGCCAAAAACATTCAGTACTTC; CDR3 protein: CASSLALGPLAKNIQYF
J gene: TRBJ2-2; CDR3 length: 14; clone size: NA; V gene: TRBV11-1; D gene: NA; CDR3 DNA: TGTGCCAGCAAGGGGGGGACAGTCGGCGGGGAGCTGTTTTTT; CDR3 protein: CASKGGTVGGELFF
J gene: TRBJ1-6; CDR3 length: 15; clone size: medium-sized; V gene: TRBV28; D gene: NA; CDR3 DNA: TGTGCCAGCAGCCCTCAAAACGCCTATAATTCACCCCTCCACTTT; CDR3 protein: CASSPQNAYNSPLHF
J gene: TRBJ2-2; CDR3 length: 15; clone size: NA; V gene: TRBV28; D gene: NA; CDR3 DNA: TGTGCCAGCAGTTTAGGGCAGGGGTTTCCCGGGGAGCTGTTTTTT; CDR3 protein: CASSLGQGFPGELFF
J gene: TRBJ1-1; CDR3 length: 13; clone size: few; V gene: TRBV6-5; D gene: NA; CDR3 DNA: TGTGCCAGCAACCACAGGGTGAACACTGAAGCTTTCTTT; CDR3 protein: CASNHRVNTEAFF
J gene: TRBJ2-7; CDR3 length: 17; clone size: NA; V gene: TRBV19; D gene: NA; CDR3 DNA: TGTGCCAGTAGTATAGATCATCGGCAGGATATAACCTACGAGCAGTACTTC; CDR3 protein: CASSIDHRQDITYEQYF
J gene: TRBJ1-2; CDR3 length: 12; clone size: few; V gene: TRBV19; D gene: NA; CDR3 DNA: TGTGCCAGTAGCATGGTTACGGGAGGCTACACCTTC; CDR3 protein: CASSMVTGGYTF
J gene: TRBJ1-4; CDR3 length: 13; clone size: NA; V gene: TRBV29-1; D gene: NA; CDR3 DNA: TGCAGCGCTATGGGGGGGGCGGGTGAAAAACTGTTTTTT; CDR3 protein: CSAMGGAGEKLFF